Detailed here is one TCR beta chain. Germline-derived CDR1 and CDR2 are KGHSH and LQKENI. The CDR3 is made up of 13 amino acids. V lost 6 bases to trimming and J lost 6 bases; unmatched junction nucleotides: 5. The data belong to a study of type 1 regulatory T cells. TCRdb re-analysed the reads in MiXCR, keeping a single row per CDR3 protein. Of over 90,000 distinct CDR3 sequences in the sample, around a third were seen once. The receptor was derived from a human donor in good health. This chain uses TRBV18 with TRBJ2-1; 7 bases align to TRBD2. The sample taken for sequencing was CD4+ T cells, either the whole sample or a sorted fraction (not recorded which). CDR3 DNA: TGTGCCAGCTCCCGGGGCGGGAGCAATGAGCAGTTCTTC. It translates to CASSRGGSNEQFF. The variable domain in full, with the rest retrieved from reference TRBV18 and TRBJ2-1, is NAGVMQNPRHLVRRRGQEARLRCSPMKGHSHVYWYRQLPEEGLKFMVYLQKENIIDESGMPKERFSAEFPKEGPSILRIQQVVRGDSAAYFCASSRGGSNEQFFGPGTRLTVL.